This is a list of T cell receptor beta chains from one sample in a study of T cell responses to AZD1222 COVID-19 vaccine. Produced via immunoSEQ multiplex PCR; TCRdb's table is partial and in-frame only. The sample has 95,000 to 100,000 clones, roughly nine tenths seen once. Sequencing was performed on peripheral blood, taken 28 days after the second AZD1222 dose. The receptors stem from an adult who received the AZD1222 COVID-19 vaccine. Both conserved end residues are part of each CDR3. The D gene is left open where the match is weak. Expanded clones get a size class; other rows say once, few or many, or leave the size out.

j_call,d_call,v_call,clone_size,cdr3_aa,cdr3_nt
TRBJ1-1,TRBD1,TRBV5-3,once,CARSLWQGVGTEAFF,TGTGCCAGAAGCTTGTGGCAGGGGGTGGGCACTGAAGCTTTCTTT
TRBJ2-7,TRBD1,TRBV3-1/TRBV3-2,.,CASSPSPGGSYEQYF,TGTGCCAGCAGCCCTTCTCCAGGGGGCTCGTACGAGCAGTACTTC
TRBJ1-1,.,TRBV7-9,.,CASSLDWAGTEAFF,TGTGCCAGCAGCTTAGACTGGGCGGGCACTGAAGCTTTCTTT
TRBJ1-2,TRBD1,TRBV2,.,CASIAGQGNGYTF,TGTGCCAGCATCGCAGGACAGGGCAATGGCTACACCTTC
TRBJ2-7,TRBD1,TRBV24-1,.,CATADRGNEQYF,TGTGCCACCGCTGACAGGGGAAACGAGCAGTACTTC
TRBJ2-7,TRBD2,TRBV30,.,CAWSAPPRLAVTYEQYF,TGTGCCTGGAGTGCTCCCCCCCGACTAGCGGTAACCTACGAGCAGTACTTC
TRBJ2-7,.,TRBV28,.,CASRGTGGSYEQYF,TGTGCCAGCAGGGGGACTGGGGGCTCCTACGAGCAGTACTTC
TRBJ2-4,.,TRBV11-2,.,CASSLKGLAKNIQYF,TGTGCCAGCAGCTTAAAGGGGCTCGCCAAAAACATTCAGTACTTC
TRBJ2-7,.,TRBV7-3,.,CASSYGLADEQYF,TGTGCCAGCAGCTACGGACTGGCCGACGAGCAGTACTTC
TRBJ1-5,.,TRBV19,.,CASSMGGSNQPQHF,TGTGCCAGTAGTATGGGGGGCAGCAATCAGCCCCAGCATTTT
TRBJ1-1,.,TRBV5-8,.,CASSRGHLNTEAFF,TGTGCCAGCAGCAGGGGACACCTGAACACTGAAGCTTTCTTT
TRBJ2-1,.,TRBV7-3,.,CASSLMGGRNEQFF,TGTGCCAGCAGCTTAATGGGGGGGCGGAATGAGCAGTTCTTC
TRBJ1-4,.,TRBV5-1,.,CASSRTDSNEKLFF,TGCGCCAGCAGCCGGACGGATTCTAATGAAAAACTGTTTTTT
TRBJ1-5,TRBD1,TRBV4-2,.,CASSKTGSNQPQHF,TGTGCCAGCAGCAAGACAGGGAGCAATCAGCCCCAGCATTTT
TRBJ2-7,.,TRBV7-9,.,CASGDSSLSYEQYF,TGTGCCAGCGGTGACAGCAGCCTGTCCTACGAGCAGTACTTC
TRBJ2-3,.,TRBV27,.,CASSLTAHRVTDTQYF,TGTGCCAGCAGTTTAACGGCTCACAGAGTTACAGATACGCAGTATTTT
TRBJ2-7,TRBD2,TRBV7-8,.,CASSLSGLAIPYEQYF,TGTGCCAGCAGCTTATCGGGACTAGCGATCCCCTACGAGCAGTACTTC